Listed here are 3 T cell receptor beta chains from one sample, sequenced in a study of T cell responses to AZD1222 COVID-19 vaccine. Method: immunoSEQ multiplex PCR; TCRdb's copy keeps in-frame clones and lacks some. The table shows roughly 82,000 clones, with about 88% occurring only once. This specimen was peripheral blood, taken on day 0 of AZD1222 vaccination. The receptor source for this set is an adult in good health.

The chain employs TRBV10-3 and TRBJ1-1; possibly TRBD1 for D (5 bases). The germline gives CDR1 ENHRY, CDR2 SYGVKD. V shed 7 bases and J shed 4 bases, with 13 bases lying between them. The CDR3 covers 13 residues. The CDR3 region has the DNA TGTGCCATCACCCCCCTTGGGGGCACTGAAGCTTTCTTT. Residues: CAITPLGGTEAFF.

The chain links TRBV7-9 to TRBJ2-3, with 8 bases that match TRBD2. The CDR3 is 17 amino acids. Per germline, CDR1 SEHNR and CDR2 FQNEAQ (reference sequence). Trimming took 4 bases from V and 0 from J; bases not matched to a gene: 9. The CDR3 here is CASSSPRSGGSTDTQYF. CDR3 DNA sequence: TGTGCCAGCAGCTCCCCTCGGAGCGGGGGTAGCACAGATACGCAGTATTTT.

The chain recombines TRBV10-3 with TRBJ2-7; perhaps TRBD1 as D (6 bases). Germline loops: CDR1 ENHRY, CDR2 SYGVKD. V lost 8 bases and J lost 6, with 11 bases in between. The CDR3 totals 11 residues. CDR3 bases: TGTGCCATCGGTAGGGGGAGCGAGCAGTACTTC. Protein: CAIGRGSEQYF.